This paragraph covers one TCR beta chain sequence. The data originate from a study of control samples from healthy donors and cancer patients. The CDR3 length is 14 residues. Trimming left V 4 bases short and J 5 bases short, with 11 bases between. Looked up from germline, CDR1 is MGHDK and CDR2 is SYGVNS. Clones were sequenced by immunoSEQ multiplex PCR, and TCRdb holds only the in-frame ones, with some missing. The table lists roughly 54,000 clones, roughly 96% of them singletons. The clonotype comes from a woman aged 25 to 45 in good health. The chain employs TRBV25-1 and TRBJ1-4; no definite D call. The sequencing sample was made of blood. The CDR3 DNA sequence: TGTGCCAGCAGTGCATCAGGCTCCAATGAAAAACTGTTTTTT. Its translation is CASSASGSNEKLFF.